The 13 T cell receptor beta chains below were found in one sample sequenced in a study of long-term antiretroviral therapy in people with HIV. Researchers report immunoSEQ v3.0 was run at survey level. The protocol was immunoSEQ multiplex PCR, while the TCRdb copy is restricted to in-frame clones and leaves out a portion. In the table there are about 16,000 clones, about 79% of which are singletons. The sample here was unsorted PBMCs, taken 1.5 years before starting antiretroviral therapy. These receptors originate from a woman aged 45-65 years with HIV.

The V gene is TRBV5-1, the J gene TRBJ2-7, with TRBD1 identical over 9 bases. The CDR3 consists of 13 residues. With V trimmed by 7 bases and J by 3 bases, 5 bases remained unmatched. Germline V CDR1 and CDR2: SGHRS, YFSETQ. As DNA, the CDR3 is TGCGCCAGCGGACAGGGGAGGGGCTACGAGCAGTACGTC. This encodes CASGQGRGYEQYV.

The chain carries TRBV27 and TRBJ2-2; unclear D gene. The V gene lost 6 bases and the J gene lost 0 bases, with 5 bases spanning the gap. Per germline, CDR1 MNHEY and CDR2 SMNVEV (reference sequence). CDR3 length: 13 amino acids. CDR3 DNA sequence: TGTGCCAGCAGGTCCGCGAACACCGGGGAGCTGTTTTTT. It specifies CASRSANTGELFF.

The chain uses TRBV19 and TRBJ2-3; D is uncertain. The germline CDR1 and CDR2 sequences are LNHDA and SQIVND (reference sequence). The V end lost 9 bases, the J end lost 0 bases, and 10 bases lay between the germline ends. The CDR3 totals 13 residues. CDR3 bases: TGTGCCAGCGAAAGCGAAAGCACAGATACGCAGTATTTT. This encodes CASESESTDTQYF.

The chain joins TRBV5-6 to TRBJ1-2; 10 bases align to TRBD1. The germline gives CDR1 SGHDT, CDR2 YYEEEE. This CDR3 region has 15 residues. The J segment lost 7 bases and the V segment lost 4 bases, leaving 10 bases of the junction unmatched. This chain's CDR3 is CASSGDRGPSVGYTF. CDR3 in DNA: TGTGCCAGCAGCGGTGACAGGGGGCCGTCTGTTGGCTACACCTTC.

This CDR3 is CASSPTGVYGYTF. CDR3 bases: TGTGCCAGCAGCCCGACAGGGGTCTATGGCTACACCTTC. The chain carries TRBV5-3 and TRBJ1-2; 8 nucleotides agree with TRBD1. TRBV5-3 is reported as an ORF; its role is uncertain. Losses at the gene ends were 8 bases for V and 4 bases for J; bases not matched to a gene: 7. The CDR3 spans 13 residues.

The chain combines TRBV9 with TRBJ2-5; D not resolved. Germline assignment: CDR1 SGDLS and CDR2 YYNGEE. Trimming shortened V by 3 bases and J by 5 bases, and 14 bases separated the two germline ends. The CDR3 has 14 residues. The chain's CDR3 is CASSGPKRSETQYF. DNA of the CDR3: TGTGCCAGCAGCGGCCCAAAGAGGAGTGAGACCCAGTACTTC.

The chain links TRBV5-6 to TRBJ1-5, with D possibly being TRBD1 (6 bases). In germline, CDR1 is SGHDT, CDR2 YYEEEE. The V and J ends lost 0 bases and 6 bases respectively, with 13 bases between them. The CDR3 is 15 residues long. CDR3 bases: TGTGCCAGCAGCTTGGGGGGGGGCAGCGCTCAGCCCCAGCATTTT. It is translated as CASSLGGGSAQPQHF.

This rearrangement joins TRBV5-5 to TRBJ1-2; 10 bases are a match to TRBD1. CDR3 length: 14 residues. With V trimmed by 4 bases and J by 8 bases, 8 bases remained unmatched. Germline V gives CDR1 SGHKS, CDR2 YYEKEE (reference sequence). The CDR3 DNA sequence: TGTGCCAGCAGCACCGGGACAGGGGCGGAGGGCTACACCTTC. Its protein is CASSTGTGAEGYTF.

The rearrangement joins TRBV6-1 to TRBJ1-6, with unresolved D. CDR3 length equals 13 residues. V was cut by 5 bases and J by 0 bases, with 2 bases left in between. Germline CDR1 and CDR2: MNHNS and SASEGT. CDR3 sequence: CASSSSYNSPLHF. Here the CDR3 DNA reads TGTGCCAGCAGTAGCTCCTATAATTCACCCCTCCACTTT.

The chain employs TRBV9 and TRBJ1-1, with a weak D call TRBD1 (6 bases). In germline, CDR1 is SGDLS, CDR2 YYNGEE. The CDR3 runs 14 residues. V was pared by 3 bases and J by 3 bases, with 12 bases between. The chain's CDR3 is CASSGRGGYTEAFF. CDR3 bases: TGTGCCAGCAGCGGCAGGGGTGGTTACACTGAAGCTTTCTTT.

The V gene is TRBV5-1, the J gene TRBJ2-3, with 8 nucleotides matching TRBD2. V shed 7 bases, J shed 2 bases, and the junction held 9 bases outside the gene matches. Germline V CDR1 and CDR2: SGHRS, YFSETQ. CDR3 length equals 15 residues. The DNA for the CDR3 is TGCGCCAGCCGCGACCCGGGGGGGAACACAGATACGCAGTATTTT. Its translation: CASRDPGGNTDTQYF.

The chain uses TRBV18 and TRBJ1-3; no definite D call. Germline V gene lookup returns CDR1 KGHSH and CDR2 LQKENI. Trimming took 2 bases from V and 0 from J, leaving 11 bases between them. The CDR3 sequence is 16 residues long. CDR3 amino acids: CASSPMGPNSGNTIYF. For the CDR3, the DNA is TGTGCCAGCTCACCAATGGGCCCAAACTCTGGAAACACCATATATTTT. Combining the CDR3 with reference TRBV18 and TRBJ1-3 gives the whole variable domain NAGVMQNPRHLVRRRGQEARLRCSPMKGHSHVYWYRQLPEEGLKFMVYLQKENIIDESGMPKERFSAEFPKEGPSILRIQQVVRGDSAAYFCASSPMGPNSGNTIYFGEGSWLTVV.

This chain connects TRBV6-5 to TRBJ2-1; 8 nucleotides agree with TRBD1. V gave up 5 bases and J gave up 6 bases; unmatched junction bases: 9. CDR1 is MNHEY, CDR2 SVGAGI, per germline. The CDR3 has 15 amino acids. The DNA of the CDR3 is TGTGCCAGCAGTCCTGAAGGACAGGGAAGCAATGAGCAGTTCTTC. This encodes CASSPEGQGSNEQFF.